What follows is one T cell receptor beta chain and its context. Its target is not known. This record belongs to a study of CD8+ T cells in alopecia areata. Study-level results: Lesional scalp displayed greater clonality than normal scalp, most notably in alopecia totalis/universalis.

Cell sorting on a FACSAria was used to separate CD4+ and CD8+ T cells from the PBMCs. RNA extraction and reverse transcription yielded cDNA as sequencing template. Sequenced by immunoSEQ multiplex PCR; TCRdb stores in-frame clones only, minus some. Among fewer than 110,000 clones listed, 45% to 60% were seen once. Trimming took off 4 bases at V and 1 base at J, with 10 bases between the two ends. Germline loops: CDR1 MNHNY, CDR2 SVGAGI (reference sequence). CDR3 length: 14 residues. The chain links TRBV6-6 to TRBJ1-1; tentatively, D is TRBD1 (6 bases). The sequence was collected from a human donor in good health. Sequencing input: CD4+ T cells sorted from blood. The CDR3 coding sequence is TGTGCCAGCAGTTCCACAGGGTGGAACACTGAAGCTTTCTTT. It encodes CASSSTGWNTEAFF.